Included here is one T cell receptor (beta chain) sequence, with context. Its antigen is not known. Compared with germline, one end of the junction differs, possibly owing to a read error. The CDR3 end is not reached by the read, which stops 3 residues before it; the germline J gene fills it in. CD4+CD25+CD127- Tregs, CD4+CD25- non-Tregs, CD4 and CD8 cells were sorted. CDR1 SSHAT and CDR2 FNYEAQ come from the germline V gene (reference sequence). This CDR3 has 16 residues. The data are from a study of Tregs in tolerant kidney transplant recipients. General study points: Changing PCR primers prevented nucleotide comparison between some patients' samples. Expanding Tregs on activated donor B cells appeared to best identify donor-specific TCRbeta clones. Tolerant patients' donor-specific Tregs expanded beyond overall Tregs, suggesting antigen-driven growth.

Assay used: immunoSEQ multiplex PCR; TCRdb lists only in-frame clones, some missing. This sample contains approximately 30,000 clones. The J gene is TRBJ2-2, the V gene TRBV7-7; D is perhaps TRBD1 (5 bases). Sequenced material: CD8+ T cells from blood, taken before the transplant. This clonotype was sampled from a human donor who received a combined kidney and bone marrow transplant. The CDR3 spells CASSLEAGANTGELFF. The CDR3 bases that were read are TGTGCTAGCAGCTTAGAGGCTGGGGCTAACACCGGGGAG.